These T cell receptor beta chains were read from a single sample in a study of T cell changes during pregnancy in multiple sclerosis. Sequencing was performed with immunoSEQ multiplex PCR; in TCRdb, only in-frame clones are kept and a portion is missing. The sample has 90,000 or so clones, 90% to 95% seen once. The sequenced sample was PBMCs, obtained in the first trimester of pregnancy. All receptors derive from a female donor in good health, serving as a control in a pregnancy study. Some clones in this sample may be carry-over from other donors' samples. Both conserved end residues are part of each CDR3. A D gene is named only where the DNA matches it firmly. For some rows the clone size is stated as once, few or many, or as a class when expanded; others skip it.

cdr3_nt	cdr3_aa	clone_size	v_call	d_call	j_call
TGTGCCAGTAGCCTCTTGACAGGCTCGAACACCGGGGAGCTGTTTTTT	CASSLLTGSNTGELFF	-	TRBV19	-	TRBJ2-2
TGTGCCAGCAGCTATGGACAGGGGGAAGCTTTCTTT	CASSYGQGEAFF	-	TRBV5-5	TRBD1	TRBJ1-1
TGTGCCAGCACACGGGAGAACACTGAAGCTTTCTTT	CASTRENTEAFF	-	TRBV2	-	TRBJ1-1
TGTGCCAGCAGTCCACAACCGGGACAGGGAGACGTCAGGCTGTTTTTT	CASSPQPGQGDVRLFF	few	TRBV28	TRBD1	TRBJ2-2
TGTGCCAGCAGCAGAGGGGGAGGGACTGAAGCTTTCTTT	CASSRGGGTEAFF	few	TRBV28	-	TRBJ1-1
TGTGCCATCAGTGAGTCAGTGACTTACTCATCCGAGCAGTACTTC	CAISESVTYSSEQYF	-	TRBV10-3	-	TRBJ2-7
TGTGCCAGCAGTATCGGGACACTAAGCTCCTACAATGAGCAGTTCTTC	CASSIGTLSSYNEQFF	-	TRBV28	-	TRBJ2-1
TGTGCCAGTAGTCCAACCCCTCGGACACTTAACTATGGCTACACCTTC	CASSPTPRTLNYGYTF	once	TRBV19	-	TRBJ1-2
TGTGCCAGCAGCAGCGGGACTAGCGGTCCAATCGGCTCCTACAATGAGCAGTTCTTC	CASSSGTSGPIGSYNEQFF	-	TRBV13	TRBD2	TRBJ2-1
TGTGCCAGCAGTGCGGGGGGGGGAAGGGGCTACACCTTC	CASSAGGGRGYTF	-	TRBV6-1	-	TRBJ1-2
TGTGCCAGCAGCTCGCCCGGGGACACAGATACGCAGTATTTT	CASSSPGDTDTQYF	once	TRBV7-8	-	TRBJ2-3
TGTGCCAGCAGCTTAGGCTGGGAGTCCTCCTACGAGCAGTACTTC	CASSLGWESSYEQYF	-	TRBV11-2	-	TRBJ2-7
TGTGCCAGCAGTTCCCCGTACCAGGGCCCTCAAGGGGAGCTGTTTTTT	CASSSPYQGPQGELFF	-	TRBV28	-	TRBJ2-2
TGTGCCATCAGGGAAACAGGGGGCGCTGGGGCCAACGTCCTGACTTTC	CAIRETGGAGANVLTF	once	TRBV10-3	TRBD1	TRBJ2-6
TGTGCCAGCAGCAAACCCCCCGGGACCTACGAGCAGTACTTC	CASSKPPGTYEQYF	-	TRBV21-1	-	TRBJ2-7
TGTGCCAGCCGGCGGCTCGTGAACACCGGGGAGCTGTTTTTT	CASRRLVNTGELFF	-	TRBV2	-	TRBJ2-2
TGTGCCAGCAGTGTGCAGGGGGGACAAGAGACCCAGTACTTC	CASSVQGGQETQYF	-	TRBV2	-	TRBJ2-5
TGTGCCAGTATTGGGTTTGGAGTGAACACTGAAGCTTTCTTT	CASIGFGVNTEAFF	-	TRBV19	-	TRBJ1-1
TGTGCCAGCAGCTTAGATAGACTAGTTAGAGGGGAGCTGTTTTTT	CASSLDRLVRGELFF	-	TRBV7-8	-	TRBJ2-2
TGTGCCACCTCGCCATCATTTTCGGCGGTACATAATTCACCCCTCCACTTT	CATSPSFSAVHNSPLHF	-	TRBV15	-	TRBJ1-6
TGTGCCAGTAGTATCAGGGAACGTGGAAACACCATATATTTT	CASSIRERGNTIYF	few	TRBV19	-	TRBJ1-3
TGTGCCAGCAGTGTCTACAGGGGTGGGTCTAATGAAAAACTGTTTTTT	CASSVYRGGSNEKLFF	-	TRBV6-1	TRBD1	TRBJ1-4
TGTGCCAGCAGCTTAAGGGTCGGACAGGGAAGGGATGACACTGAAGCTTTCTTT	CASSLRVGQGRDDTEAFF	once	TRBV7-3	TRBD1	TRBJ1-1
TGTGCCAGCAGTTCCCCTCTCGACTCCGAGCCCCAGACCCAGTACTTC	CASSSPLDSEPQTQYF	-	TRBV27	-	TRBJ2-5
TGCGCCAGCAGTCATCGGGTGAACACTGAAGCTTTCTTT	CASSHRVNTEAFF	-	TRBV4-1	-	TRBJ1-1
TGTGCCAGCAGTGAGGGGCACACTGAAGCTTTCTTT	CASSEGHTEAFF	few	TRBV2	-	TRBJ1-1
TGCGCCAGCAGCTGGGCCGGACAGGGAGTGAACACCGGGGAGCTGTTTTTT	CASSWAGQGVNTGELFF	-	TRBV5-1	TRBD1	TRBJ2-2